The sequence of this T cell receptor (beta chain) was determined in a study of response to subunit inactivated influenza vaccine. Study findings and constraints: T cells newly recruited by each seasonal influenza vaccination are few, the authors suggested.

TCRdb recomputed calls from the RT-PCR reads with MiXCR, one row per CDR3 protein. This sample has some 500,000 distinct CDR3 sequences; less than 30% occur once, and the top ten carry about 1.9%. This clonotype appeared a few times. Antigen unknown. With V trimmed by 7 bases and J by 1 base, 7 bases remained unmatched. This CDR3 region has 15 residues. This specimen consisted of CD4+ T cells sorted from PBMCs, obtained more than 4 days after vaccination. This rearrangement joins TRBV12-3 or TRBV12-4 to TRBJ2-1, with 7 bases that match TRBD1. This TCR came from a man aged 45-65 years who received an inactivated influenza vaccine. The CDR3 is CASISTTGSYNEQFF. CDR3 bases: TGTGCCAGCATTTCGACGACAGGGTCCTACAATGAGCAGTTCTTC.